This T cell receptor (beta chain) was sequenced during a study of chemoradiotherapy in HPV16-positive cancers. Study-wide background: A couple of HPV16-positive patients' cells yielded candidate HPV-specific clones and common motifs. Study-level results: Functional assays defining HPV-specific T cells used only two HPV16-positive patients. During treatment, candidate HPV-specific clones and E7-related motifs expanded in tumor.

With regard to this clone: Its specificity is not known.

Repeated repertoire sampling spanned the course of chemoradiotherapy. Libraries were prepared by immunoSEQ multiplex PCR; TCRdb keeps only in-frame clonotypes and omits some of them. The table shows around 14,000 clones, with just under 80% occurring only once. CDR1 and CDR2 from the germline V gene are MNHEY and SVGAGI. V was trimmed by 3 bases and J by 6 bases, leaving 5 bases between them. The CDR3 is made up of 12 amino acids. The TCR originated in a human donor with HPV-associated anogenital cancer. Sampling was conducted from a patient who underwent chemoradiotherapy. The chain is built from TRBV6-5 and TRBJ2-2; unclear D gene. The CDR3 DNA reads as TGTGCCAGCAGTTATGACGCCGGGGAGCTGTTTTTT. Residues: CASSYDAGELFF.